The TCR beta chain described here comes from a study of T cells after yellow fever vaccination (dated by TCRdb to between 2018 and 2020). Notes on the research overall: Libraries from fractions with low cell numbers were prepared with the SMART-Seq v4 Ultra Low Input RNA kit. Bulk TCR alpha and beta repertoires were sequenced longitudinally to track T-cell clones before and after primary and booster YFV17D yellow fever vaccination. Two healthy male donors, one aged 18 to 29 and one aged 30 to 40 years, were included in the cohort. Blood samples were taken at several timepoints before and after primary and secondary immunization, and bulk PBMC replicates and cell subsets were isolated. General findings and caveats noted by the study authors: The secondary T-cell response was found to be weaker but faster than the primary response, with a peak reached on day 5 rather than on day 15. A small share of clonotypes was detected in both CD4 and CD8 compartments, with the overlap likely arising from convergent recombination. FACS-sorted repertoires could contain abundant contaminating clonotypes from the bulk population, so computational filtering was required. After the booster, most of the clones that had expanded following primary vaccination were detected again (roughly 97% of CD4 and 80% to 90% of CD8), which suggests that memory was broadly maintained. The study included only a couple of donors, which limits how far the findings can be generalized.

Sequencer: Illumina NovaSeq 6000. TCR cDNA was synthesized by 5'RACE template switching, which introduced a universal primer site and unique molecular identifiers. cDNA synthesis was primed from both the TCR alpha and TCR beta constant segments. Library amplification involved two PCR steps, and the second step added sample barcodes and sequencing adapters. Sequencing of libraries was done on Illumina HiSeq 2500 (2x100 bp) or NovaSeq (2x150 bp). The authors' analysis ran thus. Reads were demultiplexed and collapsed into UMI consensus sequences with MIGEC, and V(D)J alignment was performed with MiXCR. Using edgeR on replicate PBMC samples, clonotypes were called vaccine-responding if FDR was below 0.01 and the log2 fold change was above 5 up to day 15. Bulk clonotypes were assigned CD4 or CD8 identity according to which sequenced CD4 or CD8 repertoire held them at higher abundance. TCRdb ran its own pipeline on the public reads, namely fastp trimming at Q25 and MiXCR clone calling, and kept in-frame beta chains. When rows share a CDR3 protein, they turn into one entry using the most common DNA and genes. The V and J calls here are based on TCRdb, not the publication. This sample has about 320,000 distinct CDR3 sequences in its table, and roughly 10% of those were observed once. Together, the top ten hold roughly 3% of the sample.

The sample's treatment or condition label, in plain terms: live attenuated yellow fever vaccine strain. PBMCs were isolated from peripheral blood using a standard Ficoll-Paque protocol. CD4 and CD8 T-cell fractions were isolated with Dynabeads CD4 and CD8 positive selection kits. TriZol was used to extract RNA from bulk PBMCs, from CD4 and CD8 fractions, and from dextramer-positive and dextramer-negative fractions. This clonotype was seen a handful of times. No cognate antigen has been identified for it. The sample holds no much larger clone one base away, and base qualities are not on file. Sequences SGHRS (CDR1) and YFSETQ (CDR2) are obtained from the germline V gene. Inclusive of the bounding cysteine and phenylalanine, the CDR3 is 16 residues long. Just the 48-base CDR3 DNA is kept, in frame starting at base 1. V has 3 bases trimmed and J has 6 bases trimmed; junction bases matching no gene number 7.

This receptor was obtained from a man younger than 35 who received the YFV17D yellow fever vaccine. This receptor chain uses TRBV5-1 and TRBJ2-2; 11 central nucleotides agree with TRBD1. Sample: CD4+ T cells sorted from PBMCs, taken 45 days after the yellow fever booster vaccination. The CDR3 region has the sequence CASSSIGQGAPGELFF. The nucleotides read TGCGCCAGCAGCTCGATCGGACAGGGGGCACCCGGGGAGCTGTTTTTT. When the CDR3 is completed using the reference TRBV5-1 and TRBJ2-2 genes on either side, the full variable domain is KAGVTQTPRYLIKTRGQQVTLSCSPISGHRSVSWYQQTPGQGLQFLFEYFSETQRNKGNFPGRFSGRQFSNSRSEMNVSTLELGDSALYLCASSSIGQGAPGELFFGEGSRLTVL.